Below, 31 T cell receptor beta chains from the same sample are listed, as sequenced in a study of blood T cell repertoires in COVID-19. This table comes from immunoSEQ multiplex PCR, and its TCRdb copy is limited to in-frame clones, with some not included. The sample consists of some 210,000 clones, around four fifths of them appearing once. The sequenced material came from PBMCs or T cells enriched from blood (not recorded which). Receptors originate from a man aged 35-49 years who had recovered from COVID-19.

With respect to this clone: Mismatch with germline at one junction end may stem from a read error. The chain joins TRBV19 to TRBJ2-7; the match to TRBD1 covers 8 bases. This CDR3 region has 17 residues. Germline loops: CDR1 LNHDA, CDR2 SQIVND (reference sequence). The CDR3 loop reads CANSARGGTGYSYEQYF. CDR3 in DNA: TGTGCCAATAGTGCCCGAGGAGGGACAGGTTATTCCTACGAGCAGTACTTC.

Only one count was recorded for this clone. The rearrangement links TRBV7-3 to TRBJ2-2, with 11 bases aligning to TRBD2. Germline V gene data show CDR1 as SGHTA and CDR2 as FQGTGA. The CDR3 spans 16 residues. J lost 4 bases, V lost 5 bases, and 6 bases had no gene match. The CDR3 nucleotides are TGTGCCAGCAGCGGGGGGCTAGCGGGAGGCACCGGGGAGCTGTTTTTT. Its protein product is CASSGGLAGGTGELFF.

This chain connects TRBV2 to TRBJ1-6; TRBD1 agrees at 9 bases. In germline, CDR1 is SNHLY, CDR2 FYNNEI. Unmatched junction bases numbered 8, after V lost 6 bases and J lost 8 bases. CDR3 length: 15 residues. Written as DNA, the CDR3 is TGTGCCAGCAGACCCACAGGGGGCAAGGATTCACCCCTCCACTTT. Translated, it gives CASRPTGGKDSPLHF.

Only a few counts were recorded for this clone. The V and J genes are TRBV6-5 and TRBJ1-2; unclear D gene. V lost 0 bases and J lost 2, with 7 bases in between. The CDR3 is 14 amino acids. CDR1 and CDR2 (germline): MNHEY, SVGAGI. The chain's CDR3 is CASSYSPQNYGYTF. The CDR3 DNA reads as TGTGCCAGCAGTTACTCGCCGCAGAACTATGGCTACACCTTC.

The CDR3 reads CASSPPLGATNEKLFF. CDR3 nucleotide sequence: TGCGCCAGCAGCCCACCGCTCGGTGCAACTAATGAAAAACTGTTTTTT. The chain recombines TRBV5-1 with TRBJ1-4; D ambiguous. This CDR3 comprises 16 residues. Trimming removed 4 bases at V and 0 bases at J, with 13 bases between. Germline lookup yields CDR1 SGHRS and CDR2 YFSETQ.

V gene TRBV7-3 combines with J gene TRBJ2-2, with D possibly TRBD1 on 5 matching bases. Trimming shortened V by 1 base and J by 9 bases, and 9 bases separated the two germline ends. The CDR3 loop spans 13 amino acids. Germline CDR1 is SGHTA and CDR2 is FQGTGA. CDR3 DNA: TGTGCCAGCAGCTTAAGGGGCACGAGGGAGCTGTTTTTT. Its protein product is CASSLRGTRELFF.

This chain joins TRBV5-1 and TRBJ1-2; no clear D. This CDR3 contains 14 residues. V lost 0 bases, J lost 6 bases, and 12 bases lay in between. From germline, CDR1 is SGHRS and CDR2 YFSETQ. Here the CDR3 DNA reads TGCGCCAGCAGCTTGGCTTCCGGGTTCGATGGCTACACCTTC. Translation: CASSLASGFDGYTF.

The CDR3 sequence: CASSKSEILLAATNETQYF. Written as DNA, the CDR3 is TGTGCCAGCAGCAAGTCTGAGATATTACTAGCGGCTACAAATGAGACCCAGTACTTC. V usage is TRBV21-1 and J usage is TRBJ2-5; the D call of TRBD2 is as the table states it, not checked on the DNA. TRBV21-1 corresponds to a pseudogene. CDR3 length equals 19 residues.

The CDR3 bases are TGTGCCAGCAGCTTAGCGAACAGCGGCCGACGGTTTACCCTCCACTTT. It translates to CASSLANSGRRFTLHF. This rearrangement joins TRBV7-9 to TRBJ1-6; the D is unclear. Germline CDR1 SEHNR, CDR2 FQNEAQ (reference sequence). The length of the CDR3 is 16 residues. Trimming removed 0 bases from V and 14 bases from J, with 20 bases in between.

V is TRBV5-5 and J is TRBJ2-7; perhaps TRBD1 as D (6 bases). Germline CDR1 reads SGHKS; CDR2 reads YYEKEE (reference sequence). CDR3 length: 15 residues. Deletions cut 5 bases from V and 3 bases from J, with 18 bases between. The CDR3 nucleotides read TGTGCCAGCAGTTTTACCTCGGGACACCTCTACGAGCAGTACTTC. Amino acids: CASSFTSGHLYEQYF.

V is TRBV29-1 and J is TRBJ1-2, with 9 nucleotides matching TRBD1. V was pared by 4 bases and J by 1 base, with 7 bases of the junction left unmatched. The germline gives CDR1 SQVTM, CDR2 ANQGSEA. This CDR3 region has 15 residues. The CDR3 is CSVGVQGARNYGYTF. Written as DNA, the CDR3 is TGCAGCGTTGGGGTACAGGGGGCCCGTAACTATGGCTACACCTTC.

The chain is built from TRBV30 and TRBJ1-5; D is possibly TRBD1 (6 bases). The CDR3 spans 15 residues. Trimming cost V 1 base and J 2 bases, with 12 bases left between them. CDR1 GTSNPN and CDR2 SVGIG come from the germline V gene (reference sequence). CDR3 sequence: CAWSANRAGNQPQHF. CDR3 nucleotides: TGTGCCTGGAGTGCGAACAGGGCTGGCAATCAGCCCCAGCATTTT.

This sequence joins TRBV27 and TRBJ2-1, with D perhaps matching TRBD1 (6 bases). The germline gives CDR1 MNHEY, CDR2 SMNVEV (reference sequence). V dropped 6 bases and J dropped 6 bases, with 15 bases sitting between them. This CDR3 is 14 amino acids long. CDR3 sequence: CASSSGHLFNEQFF. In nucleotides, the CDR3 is TGTGCCAGCAGCTCGGGACACCTTTTCAATGAGCAGTTCTTC.

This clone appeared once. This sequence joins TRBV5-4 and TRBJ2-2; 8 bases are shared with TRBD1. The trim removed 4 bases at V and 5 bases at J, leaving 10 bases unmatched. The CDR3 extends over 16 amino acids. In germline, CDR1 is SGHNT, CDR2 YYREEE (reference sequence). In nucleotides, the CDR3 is TGTGCCAGCAGCGAATCGGACAGGGCAGAAACCGGGGAGCTGTTTTTT. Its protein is CASSESDRAETGELFF.

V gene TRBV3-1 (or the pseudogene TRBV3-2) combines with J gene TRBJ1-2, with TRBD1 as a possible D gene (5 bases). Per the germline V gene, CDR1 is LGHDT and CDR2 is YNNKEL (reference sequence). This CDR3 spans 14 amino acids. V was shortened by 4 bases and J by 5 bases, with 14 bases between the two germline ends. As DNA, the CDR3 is TGTGCCAGCAGCCTCCGGGACCGGGGGTATGGCTACACCTTC. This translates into CASSLRDRGYGYTF.

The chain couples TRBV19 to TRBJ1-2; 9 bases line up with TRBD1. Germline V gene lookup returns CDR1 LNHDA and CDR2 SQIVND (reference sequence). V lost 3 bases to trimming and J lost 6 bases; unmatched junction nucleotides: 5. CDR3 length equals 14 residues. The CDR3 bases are TGTGCCAGTAGTATCCGGGGGGACAGGGATGGCTACACCTTC. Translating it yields CASSIRGDRDGYTF.

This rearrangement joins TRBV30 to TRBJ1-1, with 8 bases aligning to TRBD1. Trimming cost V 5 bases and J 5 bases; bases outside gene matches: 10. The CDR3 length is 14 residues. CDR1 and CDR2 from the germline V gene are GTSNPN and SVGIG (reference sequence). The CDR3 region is CAWERLTGGTEAFF. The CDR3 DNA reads TGTGCCTGGGAGAGATTAACAGGGGGTACTGAAGCTTTCTTT.

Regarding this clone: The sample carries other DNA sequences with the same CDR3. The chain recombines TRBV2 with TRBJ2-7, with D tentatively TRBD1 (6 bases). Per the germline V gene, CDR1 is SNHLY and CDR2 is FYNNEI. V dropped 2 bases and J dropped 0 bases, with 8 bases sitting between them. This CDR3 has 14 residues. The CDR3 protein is CASSEQGSSYEQYF. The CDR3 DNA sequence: TGTGCCAGCAGTGAACAGGGGAGCTCCTACGAGCAGTACTTC.

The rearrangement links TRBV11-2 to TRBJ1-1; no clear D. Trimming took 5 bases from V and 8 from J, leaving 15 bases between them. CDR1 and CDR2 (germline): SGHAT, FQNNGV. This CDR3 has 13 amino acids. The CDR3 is CASSPLLVGEAFF. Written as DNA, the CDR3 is TGTGCCAGCAGCCCCCTACTAGTTGGCGAAGCTTTCTTT.

The CDR3 nucleotides read TGTGCCAGTAGTATTAGTGGGGCCTCTGGAAACACCATATATTTT. It specifies CASSISGASGNTIYF. The V call is TRBV19, the J call TRBJ1-3; D is possibly TRBD1 (5 bases). This CDR3 is built from 15 residues. V was shortened by 3 bases and J by 0 bases, with 9 bases between the two germline ends. The germline CDR1 and CDR2 sequences are LNHDA and SQIVND (reference sequence).

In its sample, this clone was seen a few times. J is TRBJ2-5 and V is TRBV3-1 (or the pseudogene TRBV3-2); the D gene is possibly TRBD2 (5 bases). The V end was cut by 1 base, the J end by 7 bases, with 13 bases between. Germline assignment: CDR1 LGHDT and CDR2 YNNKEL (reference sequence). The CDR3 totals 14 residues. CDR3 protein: CASSQVITAGTQYF. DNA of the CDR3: TGTGCCAGCAGCCAAGTTATTACCGCGGGGACCCAGTACTTC.

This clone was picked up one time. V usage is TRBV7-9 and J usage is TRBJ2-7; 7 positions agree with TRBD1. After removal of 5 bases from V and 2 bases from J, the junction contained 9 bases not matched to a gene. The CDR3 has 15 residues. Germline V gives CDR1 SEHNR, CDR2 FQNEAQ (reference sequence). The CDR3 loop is CASSDQGDSTYEQYF. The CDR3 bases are TGTGCCAGCAGCGACCAAGGGGACAGTACCTACGAGCAGTACTTC. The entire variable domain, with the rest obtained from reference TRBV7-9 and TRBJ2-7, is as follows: DTGVSQNPRHKITKRGQNVTFRCDPISEHNRLYWYRQTLGQGPEFLTYFQNEAQLEKSRLLSDRFSAERPKGSFSTLEIQRTEQGDSAMYLCASSDQGDSTYEQYFGPGTRLTVT.

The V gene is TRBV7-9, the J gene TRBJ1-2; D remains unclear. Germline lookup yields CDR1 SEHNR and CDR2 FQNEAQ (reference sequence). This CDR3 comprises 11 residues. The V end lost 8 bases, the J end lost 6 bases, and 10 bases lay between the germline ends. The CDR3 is CASPGGDGYTF. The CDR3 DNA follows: TGTGCCAGCCCCGGCGGGGATGGCTACACCTTC. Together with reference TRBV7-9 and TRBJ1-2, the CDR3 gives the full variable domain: DTGVSQNPRHKITKRGQNVTFRCDPISEHNRLYWYRQTLGQGPEFLTYFQNEAQLEKSRLLSDRFSAERPKGSFSTLEIQRTEQGDSAMYLCASPGGDGYTFGSGTRLTVV.

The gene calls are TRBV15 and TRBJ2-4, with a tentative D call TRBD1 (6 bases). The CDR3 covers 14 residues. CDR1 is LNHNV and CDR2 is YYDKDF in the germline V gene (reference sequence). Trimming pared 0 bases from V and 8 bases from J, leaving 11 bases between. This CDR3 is CATSRDRGSYIQYF. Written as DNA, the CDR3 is TGTGCCACCAGCAGAGACAGGGGATCGTACATTCAGTACTTC. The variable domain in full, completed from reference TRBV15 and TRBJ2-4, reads DAMVIQNPRYQVTQFGKPVTLSCSQTLNHNVMYWYQQKSSQAPKLLFHYYDKDFNNEADTPDNFQSRRPNTSFCFLDIRSPGLGDTAMYLCATSRDRGSYIQYFGAGTRLSVL.

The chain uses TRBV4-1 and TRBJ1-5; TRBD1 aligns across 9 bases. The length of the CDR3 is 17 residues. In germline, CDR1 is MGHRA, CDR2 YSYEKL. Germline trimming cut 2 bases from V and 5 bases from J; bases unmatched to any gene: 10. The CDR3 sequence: CASSQLQGANSYQPQHF. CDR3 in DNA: TGCGCCAGCAGCCAACTACAGGGGGCGAATTCCTATCAGCCCCAGCATTTT.

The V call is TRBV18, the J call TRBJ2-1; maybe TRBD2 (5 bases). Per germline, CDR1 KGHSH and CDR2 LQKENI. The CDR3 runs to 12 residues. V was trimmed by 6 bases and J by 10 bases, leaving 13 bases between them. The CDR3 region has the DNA TGTGCCAGCTCCTCCGAGGCGGGCGAGCAGTTCTTC. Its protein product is CASSSEAGEQFF.

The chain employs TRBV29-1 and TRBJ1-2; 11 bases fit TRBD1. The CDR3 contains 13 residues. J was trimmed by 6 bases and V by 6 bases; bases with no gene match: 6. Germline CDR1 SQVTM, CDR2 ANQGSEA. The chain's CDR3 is CSVHGTGGNGYTF. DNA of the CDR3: TGCAGCGTCCACGGGACAGGGGGGAATGGCTACACCTTC.

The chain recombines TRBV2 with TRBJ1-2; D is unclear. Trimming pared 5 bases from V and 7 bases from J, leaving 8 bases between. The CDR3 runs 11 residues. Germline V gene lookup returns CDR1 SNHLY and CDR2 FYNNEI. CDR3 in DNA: TGTGCCAGCAGTCTGACTCGTGGCTACACCTTC. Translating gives CASSLTRGYTF.

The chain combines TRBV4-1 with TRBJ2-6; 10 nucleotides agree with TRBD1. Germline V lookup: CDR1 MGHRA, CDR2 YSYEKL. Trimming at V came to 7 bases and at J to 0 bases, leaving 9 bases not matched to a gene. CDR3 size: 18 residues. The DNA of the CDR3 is TGCGCCAGCACCTTAACGGGACAGGGGCTCTCTGGGGCCAACGTCCTGACTTTC. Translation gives CASTLTGQGLSGANVLTF.

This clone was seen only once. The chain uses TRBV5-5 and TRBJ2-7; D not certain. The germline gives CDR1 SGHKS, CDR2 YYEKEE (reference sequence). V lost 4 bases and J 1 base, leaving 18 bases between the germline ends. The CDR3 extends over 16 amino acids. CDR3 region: CASSPSASAPSYEQYF. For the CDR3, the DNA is TGTGCCAGCAGCCCCTCGGCAAGCGCCCCATCCTACGAGCAGTACTTC.

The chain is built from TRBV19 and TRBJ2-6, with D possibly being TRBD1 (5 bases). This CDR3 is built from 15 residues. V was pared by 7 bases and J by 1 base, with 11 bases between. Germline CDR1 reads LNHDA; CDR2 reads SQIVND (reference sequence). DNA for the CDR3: TGTGCCAGTATTAGGGGATCGTCTGGGGCCAACGTCCTGACTTTC. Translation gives CASIRGSSGANVLTF.